This TCR beta chain was captured by sequencing in a study of cytomegalovirus exposure and HLA in healthy donors. Findings and caveats of the study: Later analysis demonstrated an association between a missense DCLRE1C variant and TCR beta V- and J-gene trimming.

Worth noting for this clone: Its antigen is not identified.

Researchers ran the PCR with 60 Vbeta and 13 Jbeta primers. Clones were read by immunoSEQ multiplex PCR, and TCRdb kept only the in-frame ones, dropping some. The sample lists 100,000 to 150,000 clones; 77% were seen once. The sequencing input was PBMCs. This TCR came from a young man in good health and CMV-seropositive.

CDR3 residues: CASTYGVRAEAFF. CDR3 nucleotide sequence: TGTGCCAGTACCTACGGGGTTAGGGCTGAAGCTTTCTTT. This chain connects TRBV19 to TRBJ1-1; D not certain. The CDR3 has 13 residues. Germline CDR1 reads LNHDA; CDR2 reads SQIVND (reference sequence). The V end was cut by 7 bases, the J end by 6 bases, with 15 bases between.